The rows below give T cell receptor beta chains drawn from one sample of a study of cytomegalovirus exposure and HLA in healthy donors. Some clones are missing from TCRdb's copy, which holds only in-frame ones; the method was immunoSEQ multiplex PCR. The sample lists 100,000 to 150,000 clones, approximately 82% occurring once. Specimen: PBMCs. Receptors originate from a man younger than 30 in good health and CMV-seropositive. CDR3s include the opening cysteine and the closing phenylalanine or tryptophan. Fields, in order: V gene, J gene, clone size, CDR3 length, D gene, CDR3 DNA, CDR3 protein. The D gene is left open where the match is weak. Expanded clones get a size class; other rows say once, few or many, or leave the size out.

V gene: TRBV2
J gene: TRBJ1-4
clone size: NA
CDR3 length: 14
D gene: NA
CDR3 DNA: TGTGCCAGCAGATACGGGGGGGGTAATGAAAAACTGTTTTTT
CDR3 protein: CASRYGGGNEKLFF

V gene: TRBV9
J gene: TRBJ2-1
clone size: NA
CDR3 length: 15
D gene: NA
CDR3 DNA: TGTGCCAGCAGCGTAGAGAGGGGGGGCAGGAATGAGCAGTTCTTC
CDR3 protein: CASSVERGGRNEQFF

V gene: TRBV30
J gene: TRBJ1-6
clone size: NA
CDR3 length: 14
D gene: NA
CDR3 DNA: TGTGCCTGGAGAGCGATAGGGGTTTTTTCACCCCTCCACTTT
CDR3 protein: CAWRAIGVFSPLHF

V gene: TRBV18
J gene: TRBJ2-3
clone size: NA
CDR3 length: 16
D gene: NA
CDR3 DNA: TGTGCCAGCTCACCACCGAACACTGGAGTCAAAGATACGCAGTATTTT
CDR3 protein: CASSPPNTGVKDTQYF

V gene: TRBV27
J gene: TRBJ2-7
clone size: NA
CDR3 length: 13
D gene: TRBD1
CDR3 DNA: TGTGCCAGCAGTTCAGGACAGGGGAGCGAGCAGTACTTC
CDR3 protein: CASSSGQGSEQYF

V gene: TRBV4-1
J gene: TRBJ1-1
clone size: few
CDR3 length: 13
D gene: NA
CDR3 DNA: TGCGCCAGCAGCCATGGAGGGACGGTGGAAGCTTTCTTT
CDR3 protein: CASSHGGTVEAFF

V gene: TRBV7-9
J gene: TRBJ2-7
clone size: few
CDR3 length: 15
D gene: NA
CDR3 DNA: TGTGCCAGCAGTCGACGTGACAGGCCCTCCTACGAGCAGTACTTC
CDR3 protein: CASSRRDRPSYEQYF

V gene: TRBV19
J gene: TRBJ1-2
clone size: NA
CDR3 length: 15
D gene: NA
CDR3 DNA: TGTGCCAGTAGTATAGCTTGGACAGAAAACTATGGCTACACCTTC
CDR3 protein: CASSIAWTENYGYTF

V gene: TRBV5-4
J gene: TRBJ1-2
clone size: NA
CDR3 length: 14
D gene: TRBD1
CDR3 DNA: TGTGCCAGCAGCGGAGCCGGGACAGCGGTCGGCTACACCTTC
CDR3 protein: CASSGAGTAVGYTF

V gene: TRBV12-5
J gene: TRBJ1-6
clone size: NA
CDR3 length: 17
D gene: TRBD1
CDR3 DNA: TGTGCTAGTGGTTTCGATGGGGGACAGGGGCGAGGTTCACCCCTCCACTTT
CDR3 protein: CASGFDGGQGRGSPLHF

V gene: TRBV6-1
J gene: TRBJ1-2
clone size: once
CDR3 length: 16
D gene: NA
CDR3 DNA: TGTGCCAGCAGTGAAGTACGGGACAAGGTATACTATGGCTACACCTTC
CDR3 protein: CASSEVRDKVYYGYTF

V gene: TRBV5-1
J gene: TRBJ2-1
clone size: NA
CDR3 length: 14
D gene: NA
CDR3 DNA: TGCGCCAGCAGCTTGTACTCGGCCTACAATGAGCAGTTCTTC
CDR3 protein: CASSLYSAYNEQFF

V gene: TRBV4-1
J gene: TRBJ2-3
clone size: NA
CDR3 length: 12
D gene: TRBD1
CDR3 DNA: TGCGCCAGCAGCTCCGGGACAGGGACGCAGTATTTT
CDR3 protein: CASSSGTGTQYF

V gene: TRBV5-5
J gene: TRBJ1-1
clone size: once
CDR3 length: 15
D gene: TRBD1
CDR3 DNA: TGTGCCAGCAGCTGGGGACAGGGGGCTTACACTGAAGCTTTCTTT
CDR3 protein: CASSWGQGAYTEAFF